This passage covers 24 T cell receptor beta chains from one sample sequenced in a study of post-analysis software for immune sequencing data. Study outcomes and limitations: Patients had higher frequencies than controls of about five TRBV segments, including TRBV5-6, TRBV5-1 and TRBV20-1.

Unique molecular identifiers tagged the TCR beta cDNA libraries. TCRdb used MiXCR to reprocess the PCR reads, holding one entry per CDR3 protein. The table includes about 200,000 distinct CDR3 sequences, 29% detected once. For these receptors, no antigen is known. What was sequenced was blood. The receptors come from a girl aged 2-17 years with multiple sclerosis.

This clonotype occurred many times. V and J are TRBV28 and TRBJ2-5; 7 nucleotides match TRBD1. J gave up 5 bases and V 5 bases, and 14 bases lay outside the gene matches. The CDR3 has 16 amino acids. Germline V gives CDR1 MDHEN, CDR2 SYDVKM. Written as DNA, the CDR3 is TGTGCCAGCAGTCCCAGTTTCCAGACAGGGAAGGAGACCCAGTACTTC. This codes for CASSPSFQTGKETQYF.

The V call is TRBV11-3, the J call TRBJ2-7, with a weak D call TRBD2 (7 bases). Germline V gene lookup returns CDR1 SGHNT and CDR2 YENEEA. This CDR3 region has 16 residues. Trimming took off 1 base at V and 7 bases at J, with 20 bases between the two ends. Here the CDR3 reads CASSLGGGGHNNEQYF. The CDR3 DNA reads as TGTGCCAGCAGCTTAGGAGGCGGGGGACACAACAATGAGCAGTACTTC.

The chain joins TRBV28 to TRBJ2-5, with D perhaps TRBD2 (5 bases). The CDR3 length is 21 residues. V was cut by 6 bases and J by 0 bases, with 32 bases left in between. Germline CDR1 is MDHEN and CDR2 is SYDVKM. The CDR3 nucleotides read TGTGCCAGCAGCAAGTTAAACTTTTGGATAGGAGTAGCGAGTAACCAAGAGACCCAGTACTTC. Translation: CASSKLNFWIGVASNQETQYF. The entire variable domain, with the rest obtained from reference TRBV28 and TRBJ2-5, is as follows: DVKVTQSSRYLVKRTGEKVFLECVQDMDHENMFWYRQDPGLGLRLIYFSYDVKMKEKGDIPEGYSVSREKKERFSLILESASTNQTSMYLCASSKLNFWIGVASNQETQYFGPGTRLLVL.

The sample holds a few counts of this clonotype. The chain combines TRBV5-1 with TRBJ1-4; 9 bases align to TRBD1. This CDR3 spans 15 amino acids. CDR1 is SGHRS, CDR2 YFSETQ, per germline. The junction had 5 bases not matched to a gene; V was cut back by 3 bases and J by 5 bases. This chain's CDR3 is CASSSLGQGNEKLFF. In nucleotides, the CDR3 is TGCGCCAGCAGCTCCCTGGGACAGGGAAATGAAAAACTGTTTTTT.

This clonotype was seen more than once but under ten times. The V gene is TRBV29-1, the J gene TRBJ1-1; D remains ambiguous. With 7 bases removed from V and 5 bases from J, the gap between germline ends came to 17 bases. CDR1 and CDR2 (germline): SQVTM, ANQGSEA. This CDR3 has 13 residues. The CDR3 nucleotides are TGCAGCGCTGCGTTCGGGTTTCGGACTGAAGCTTTCTTT. Its translation: CSAAFGFRTEAFF.

This clonotype was observed at least ten times. The chain employs TRBV7-8 and TRBJ2-1; 12 bases fit TRBD2. V lost 0 bases to trimming and J lost 6 bases; unmatched junction nucleotides: 3. CDR3 length: 16 amino acids. From germline, CDR1 is SGHVS and CDR2 FQNEAQ. CDR3 protein: CASSLAGLAGLNEQFF. The CDR3 DNA reads as TGTGCCAGCAGCTTAGCGGGACTAGCGGGCCTCAATGAGCAGTTCTTC.

This clonotype was seen repeatedly, ten times or more. The CDR3 DNA follows: TGTGCCAGCAGCCAAGATTCCTCGGCGGGGAGCTATGGCTACACCTTC. It translates to CASSQDSSAGSYGYTF. The V and J genes are TRBV4-2 and TRBJ1-2; D unclear. V was shortened by 0 bases and J by 4 bases, with 15 bases between the two germline ends. This CDR3 is built from 16 residues. Looked up from germline, CDR1 is LGHNA and CDR2 is YNFKEQ.

The chain has TRBV7-9 and TRBJ2-1, with TRBD2 identical over 8 bases. In germline, CDR1 is SEHNR, CDR2 FQNEAQ (reference sequence). The CDR3 sequence is 14 residues long. Trimming removed 5 bases from V and 6 bases from J; junction bases left unmatched: 6. The CDR3 is CASSPTAGGNEQFF. For the CDR3, the DNA is TGTGCCAGCAGCCCCACCGCGGGGGGCAATGAGCAGTTCTTC.

Concerning this clonotype: This may come from a read error, since a much larger clone is one base off. The rearrangement uses TRBV7-3 and TRBJ2-1, with TRBD2 matching over 13 bases. Germline CDR1 and CDR2: SGHTA and FQGTGA. The CDR3 loop spans 16 amino acids. CDR3 in DNA: TGTGTCAGCAGCCAAGGGACTAGCGGGGTTTACAATGAGCAGTTCTTC. Encoded protein: CVSSQGTSGVYNEQFF. The full variable domain, rest sourced from reference TRBV7-3 and TRBJ2-1, is GAGVSQTPSNKVTEKGKYVELRCDPISGHTALYWYRQSLGQGPEFLIYFQGTGAADDSGLPNDRFFAVRPEGSVSTLKIQRTERGDSAVYLCVSSQGTSGVYNEQFFGPGTRLTVL.

The CDR3 reads CAWSVGTADTQYF. The DNA for the CDR3 is TGTGCCTGGAGTGTGGGGACGGCAGATACGCAGTATTTT. The chain uses TRBV30 and TRBJ2-3; D might be TRBD1 or TRBD2, each matching 5 bases. Germline V gives CDR1 GTSNPN, CDR2 SVGIG (reference sequence). The CDR3 runs 13 residues. The ends were cut back, 0 bases at V and 4 bases at J, with 8 bases in the middle.

This clonotype has ten or more counts. V usage is TRBV25-1 and J usage is TRBJ2-7; D is possibly TRBD1 or TRBD2 (5 bases each). The V and J ends lost 3 bases and 5 bases respectively, with 14 bases between them. This CDR3 region has 14 residues. Germline V CDR1 and CDR2: MGHDK, SYGVNS. The CDR3, as DNA: TGTGCCAGCAGTGACCGGGACGGGCGGGACGAGCAGTACTTC. Encoded protein: CASSDRDGRDEQYF.

This clonotype was seen a few times. The rearrangement joins TRBV6-1 to TRBJ1-1; the D gene is possibly TRBD1 (5 bases). Germline assignment: CDR1 MNHNS and CDR2 SASEGT. There are 15 residues in the CDR3. The germline V and J ends were trimmed by 6 bases and 1 base, with 15 bases remaining between them. The CDR3 here is CASSLRWDQNTEAFF. CDR3 sequence (DNA): TGTGCCAGCAGCCTCCGGTGGGACCAGAACACTGAAGCTTTCTTT.

The chain recombines TRBV20-1 with TRBJ1-6, with 7 bases matching TRBD1. The ends lost 5 bases at V and 6 bases at J; junction bases unmatched: 4. Germline V gives CDR1 DFQATT, CDR2 SNEGSKA (reference sequence). The CDR3 contains 13 residues. The CDR3 here is CSALGQSNSPLHF. The CDR3 DNA follows: TGCAGTGCTTTGGGACAGAGTAATTCACCCCTCCACTTT.

This chain joins TRBV12-3 or TRBV12-4 and TRBJ2-3, with D possibly matching TRBD2 (5 bases). This CDR3 contains 15 residues. Trimming removed 3 bases from V and 13 bases from J, with 23 bases in between. The CDR3 sequence: CASSLYIPSTDAEYF. In DNA form, the CDR3 reads TGTGCCAGCAGTTTGTACATTCCTAGCACAGATGCGGAGTATTTT.

Comments on this clonotype: Given a much more abundant clone one base away, this may be a read error. This chain links TRBV20-1 with TRBJ2-3; TRBD2 matches at 9 bases. Germline V gene sequence: CDR1 DFQATT, CDR2 SNEGSKA (reference sequence). The CDR3 has 14 residues. V lost 6 bases, J lost 4 bases, and 8 bases stayed unmatched. CDR3 nucleotides: TGCAGTGCCAGGGCGGGAGGGCCTGCAGATACGCAGTATTTT. Protein: CSARAGGPADTQYF.

The rearrangement uses TRBV30 and TRBJ2-7; perhaps D is TRBD1 or TRBD2 (5 bases each). V gave up 0 bases and J gave up 2 bases, with 8 bases separating them. The CDR3 contains 13 residues. CDR1 is GTSNPN and CDR2 is SVGIG in the germline V gene (reference sequence). In DNA, the CDR3 is TGTGCCTGGAGTGTACCGGGGCCCTACGAGCAGTACTTC. Translation gives CAWSVPGPYEQYF.

This clonotype was observed many times. The chain is built from TRBV20-1 and TRBJ2-7, with D perhaps given as TRBD1 or TRBD2 (5 bases each). V was cut by 3 bases and J by 4 bases, with 16 bases left in between. The CDR3 runs 14 residues. CDR1 DFQATT and CDR2 SNEGSKA come from the germline V gene (reference sequence). The CDR3 nucleotides read TGCAGTGCTAGGCGGGCCGGGGCTCGTTACGAGCAGTACTTC. This sequence encodes CSARRAGARYEQYF.

The chain uses TRBV6-6 and TRBJ2-3, with TRBD2 matching over 7 bases. V gave up 2 bases and J gave up 0 bases; unmatched junction bases: 5. Per germline, CDR1 MNHNY and CDR2 SVGAGI (reference sequence). The CDR3 runs to 16 residues. In DNA, the CDR3 is TGTGCCAGCAGTTACCCCGCTAGCGGTAGCACAGATACGCAGTATTTT. This translates into CASSYPASGSTDTQYF.

The V call is TRBV30, the J call TRBJ1-4; a weak D match, TRBD1 (5 bases). CDR3 size: 14 residues. Per germline, CDR1 GTSNPN and CDR2 SVGIG (reference sequence). V was shortened by 8 bases and J by 6 bases, with 19 bases between the two germline ends. The CDR3 bases are TGTGCCGCGGCGAATTCTCCGGGGGATGAAAAACTGTTTTTT. It yields the protein CAAANSPGDEKLFF. The full variable domain, in which reference TRBV30 and TRBJ1-4 provide the parts outside the CDR3, is SQTIHQWPATLVQPVGSPLSLECTVEGTSNPNLYWYRQAAGRGLQLLFYSVGIGQISSEVPQNLSASRPQDRQFILSSKKLLLSDSGFYLCAAANSPGDEKLFFGSGTQLSVL.

The sample holds many counts of this clonotype. The chain joins TRBV12-3 or TRBV12-4 to TRBJ1-6; D is unresolved. V was trimmed by 6 bases and J by 0 bases, leaving 12 bases between them. CDR3 length equals 16 residues. This chain's CDR3 is CASSLGYSSYNSPLHF. The CDR3 nucleotides read TGTGCCAGCAGCCTAGGGTACAGCTCCTATAATTCACCCCTCCACTTT.

The chain joins TRBV12-3 or TRBV12-4 to TRBJ2-1; the match to TRBD2 covers 10 bases. This CDR3 spans 13 amino acids. J was trimmed by 9 bases and V by 3 bases; bases with no gene match: 2. This chain's CDR3 is CASSLLAGGEQFF. Here the CDR3 DNA reads TGTGCCAGCAGTTTGTTAGCGGGAGGTGAGCAGTTCTTC.

With regard to this clonotype: This clone may be a read error of a much larger clone one base away. The V gene is TRBV7-6, the J gene TRBJ2-1; no clear D. The CDR3 length is 13 residues. Per the germline V gene, CDR1 is SGHVS and CDR2 is FNYEAQ. The CDR3 is CTSSLVAGNEQFF. DNA of the CDR3: TGTACCAGCAGCTTAGTCGCCGGCAATGAGCAGTTCTTC.

This clonotype was picked up many times. The chain recombines TRBV20-1 with TRBJ2-7, with a weak D call TRBD1 (7 bases). Germline-derived CDR1 and CDR2 are DFQATT and SNEGSKA (reference sequence). The CDR3 is 14 amino acids. Trimming left V 5 bases short and J 5 bases short, with 19 bases between. DNA for the CDR3: TGCAGTGCTGGAGGAGGGGGCGCATACCACGAGCAGTACTTC. This translates into CSAGGGGAYHEQYF.

V and J are TRBV6-5 and TRBJ1-3; no definite D call. CDR3 size: 15 residues. The germline V and J ends were trimmed by 0 bases and 0 bases, with 6 bases remaining between them. Per germline, CDR1 MNHEY and CDR2 SVGAGI. CDR3 DNA: TGTGCCAGCAGTTACTCGTACGGCTCTGGAAACACCATATATTTT. Amino acid sequence: CASSYSYGSGNTIYF.